This passage covers 25 T cell receptor beta chains from one sample sequenced in a study of shared clonotypes between healthy human individuals (dated by TCRdb to about 2020). The library was generated by the immunoSEQ multiplex PCR assay. Not all clones reach the TCRdb copy of this immuneACCESS table, which keeps in-frame sequences only. Checked studies attribute under half of the gap to unresolved V genes and leave the rest unexplained. A total of 1,400,000 or so clones appear in this sample, 98% of them only once. The top ten constitute over 0.3% of the sample. What was sequenced was naive CD4+ T cells sorted from blood. The cell subset or site label, as the study defines it: CD45RA+ positively selected. The source is a young man in good health.

V usage is TRBV7-9 and J usage is TRBJ1-5; D might be TRBD1 (5 bases). Germline CDR1 SEHNR, CDR2 FQNEAQ (reference sequence). This CDR3 is 16 amino acids long. V lost 0 bases and J 3 bases, leaving 12 bases between the germline ends. The CDR3 loop reads CASSLAPPGSNQPQHF. Written as DNA, the CDR3 is TGTGCCAGCAGCTTAGCTCCCCCAGGGTCCAATCAGCCCCAGCATTTT.

In its sample, this clone was seen once. Other DNA sequences in the same sample also yield this CDR3. The chain joins TRBV5-1 to TRBJ2-7, with a tentative D call TRBD2 (7 bases). Per germline, CDR1 SGHRS and CDR2 YFSETQ. The ends were cut back, 5 bases at V and 0 bases at J, with 15 bases in the middle. CDR3 length: 15 amino acids. The CDR3: CASSLGGGSSYEQYF. CDR3 coding DNA: TGCGCCAGCAGTCTCGGCGGGGGCAGCTCCTACGAGCAGTACTTC.

This chain uses TRBV5-1 with TRBJ2-3, with TRBD2 matching 8 bases. The V gene's germline CDR1 is SGHRS and CDR2 YFSETQ. CDR3 size: 15 residues. V lost 2 bases, J lost 2 bases, and 4 bases stayed unmatched. The CDR3 sequence: CASSLLAENTDTQYF. The CDR3 DNA follows: TGCGCCAGCAGCTTACTAGCGGAGAACACAGATACGCAGTATTTT.

The V and J genes are TRBV18 and TRBJ2-3, with TRBD2 as a possible D gene (5 bases). V lost 2 bases, J lost 0 bases, and 9 bases lay in between. Germline V CDR1 and CDR2: KGHSH, LQKENI. This CDR3 is built from 15 residues. The CDR3 DNA follows: TGTGCCAGCTCACCAGTTCGGACTAGCACAGATACGCAGTATTTT. It translates to CASSPVRTSTDTQYF.

The chain combines TRBV7-9 with TRBJ2-2; D is perhaps TRBD2 (6 bases). The length of the CDR3 is 15 residues. Looked up from germline, CDR1 is SEHNR and CDR2 is FQNEAQ (reference sequence). Trimming stripped 5 bases from V and 2 bases from J, with 12 bases between. DNA of the CDR3: TGTGCCAGCAGCGACACTAGCAGAAACACCGGGGAGCTGTTTTTT. Translating it yields CASSDTSRNTGELFF.

The V and J genes are TRBV11-2 and TRBJ1-2, with a possible D match to TRBD1 (5 bases). Trimming removed 1 base from V and 3 bases from J, with 6 bases in between. CDR1 is SGHAT, CDR2 FQNNGV, per germline. This CDR3 comprises 13 residues. CDR3 nucleotides: TGTGCCAGCAGCTTAGGGGGACACTATGGCTACACCTTC. Translation: CASSLGGHYGYTF.

This chain uses TRBV7-9 with TRBJ2-6; no reliable D call. The germline gives CDR1 SEHNR, CDR2 FQNEAQ (reference sequence). The CDR3 is 11 amino acids. V was shortened by 5 bases and J by 11 bases, with 7 bases between the two germline ends. CDR3 bases: TGTGCCAGCAGCCCGATGGACGTCCTGACTTTC. It yields the protein CASSPMDVLTF.

This chain uses TRBV4-1 with TRBJ2-5, with D possibly matching TRBD1 (6 bases). Germline CDR1 is MGHRA and CDR2 is YSYEKL. The CDR3 extends over 17 amino acids. Trimming took 3 bases from V and 2 from J, leaving 19 bases between them. The CDR3 DNA reads TGCGCCAGCAGCCATCATCTGGACAGTTCCTCTCAAGAGACCCAGTACTTC. Amino acid sequence: CASSHHLDSSSQETQYF.

V usage is TRBV6-4 and J usage is TRBJ2-1; the D gene is possibly TRBD2 (5 bases). The germline V and J ends were trimmed by 3 bases and 4 bases, with 16 bases remaining between them. Germline assignment: CDR1 MRHNA and CDR2 SNTAGT. The CDR3 has 16 residues. DNA of the CDR3: TGTGCCAGCAGTGATAGGGTCGGGGTAGGGTACAATGAGCAGTTCTTC. Amino acid sequence: CASSDRVGVGYNEQFF.

This chain uses TRBV9 with TRBJ2-7; perhaps TRBD2 as D (6 bases). The germline V and J ends were trimmed by 3 bases and 3 bases, with 13 bases remaining between them. Germline loops: CDR1 SGDLS, CDR2 YYNGEE. The CDR3 is 14 amino acids. The CDR3 nucleotides read TGTGCCAGCAGCGCCGCGGGCGGGAACTACGAGCAGTACTTC. Residues: CASSAAGGNYEQYF. Filled out from reference TRBV9 and TRBJ2-7, the complete variable domain reads DSGVTQTPKHLITATGQRVTLRCSPRSGDLSVYWYQQSLDQGLQFLIQYYNGEERAKGNILERFSAQQFPDLHSELNLSSLELGDSALYFCASSAAGGNYEQYFGPGTRLTVT.

The chain carries TRBV7-9 and TRBJ2-1; 8 bases match TRBD2. The ends lost 5 bases at V and 2 bases at J; junction bases unmatched: 11. This CDR3 is built from 17 residues. Germline loops: CDR1 SEHNR, CDR2 FQNEAQ (reference sequence). The CDR3 nucleotides read TGTGCCAGCAGCGCCCCCGGCCTTAGCGGGGCCTACAATGAGCAGTTCTTC. This encodes CASSAPGLSGAYNEQFF.

The CDR3 spells CASSGTGSGYTF. The CDR3 DNA is TGCGCCAGCAGTGGGACAGGGAGCGGCTACACCTTC. The chain uses TRBV10-1 and TRBJ1-2; 8 bases agree with TRBD1. Germline loops: CDR1 WNHNN, CDR2 SYGVQD (reference sequence). Trimming took 4 bases from V and 8 from J; bases not matched to a gene: 3. This CDR3 is 12 amino acids long.

The chain is built from TRBV29-1 and TRBJ2-3; 7 bases line up with TRBD2. CDR3 size: 14 residues. Germline CDR1 is SQVTM and CDR2 is ANQGSEA. The V gene end was trimmed by 4 bases and the J gene end by 4 bases; junction bases not matched to a gene: 8. The CDR3 DNA is TGCAGCGTTGTTGGGGCGGGAGTCTCAGATACGCAGTATTTT. It is translated as CSVVGAGVSDTQYF.

This chain joins TRBV4-1 and TRBJ2-3, with TRBD2 as a possible D gene (6 bases). The V gene lost 6 bases and the J gene lost 6 bases, with 13 bases spanning the gap. Germline V gene data show CDR1 as MGHRA and CDR2 as YSYEKL. This CDR3 region has 13 residues. For the CDR3, the DNA is TGCGCCAGCAGTCAGACTAGTATGGATACGCAGTATTTT. This translates into CASSQTSMDTQYF.

The chain links TRBV7-9 to TRBJ2-2; D is undetermined. Trimming took off 6 bases at V and 5 bases at J, with 16 bases between the two ends. The CDR3 consists of 15 residues. The germline V gene encodes CDR1 SEHNR and CDR2 FQNEAQ (reference sequence). CDR3 protein: CASSLGRWVTGELFF. The CDR3 nucleotides read TGTGCCAGCAGTCTAGGGCGCTGGGTGACCGGGGAGCTGTTTTTT.

On this clone itself: Other DNA sequences of this sample code for an identical CDR3. This rearrangement joins TRBV6-5 to TRBJ1-5; no reliable D call. The CDR3 spans 13 residues. The germline gives CDR1 MNHEY, CDR2 SVGAGI. Between the trimmed V and J ends, which lost 3 bases and 3 bases, there was a span of 6 bases. The CDR3 loop is CASSYSPNQPQHF. DNA of the CDR3: TGTGCCAGCAGTTATTCGCCCAATCAGCCCCAGCATTTT.

The V and J genes are TRBV5-4 and TRBJ1-2; D remains ambiguous. Per the germline V gene, CDR1 is SGHNT and CDR2 is YYREEE (reference sequence). This CDR3 has 15 residues. V lost 0 bases to trimming and J lost 4 bases, with 13 bases between them. CDR3 bases: TGTGCCAGCAGCTTGGAGATTTTCCAGTCCTATGGCTACACCTTC. Amino acids: CASSLEIFQSYGYTF.

On this clone itself: The germline gene is not matched at one end of the junction; a read error may be the cause. The V and J genes are TRBV7-9 and TRBJ1-2; D remains ambiguous. CDR1 and CDR2 (germline): SEHNR, FQNEAQ (reference sequence). This CDR3 is 14 amino acids long. The CDR3 DNA reads TGTGCCAGCAGTCCTAGGTATAGTCCCGCTAGCTGTTCCTTC. It translates to CASSPRYSPASCSF.

The CDR3 sequence is CASSRSFGQYEQYF. For the CDR3, the DNA is TGTGCCAGCAGCCGCTCTTTCGGGCAATACGAGCAGTACTTC. The J gene is TRBJ2-7, the V gene TRBV11-1, with D unclear. V lost 5 bases and J lost 4, with 15 bases in between. The CDR3 consists of 14 residues. Per germline, CDR1 SGHAT and CDR2 FQDESV (reference sequence).

This chain connects TRBV4-2 to TRBJ1-4, with 9 bases aligning to TRBD1. The germline CDR1 and CDR2 sequences are LGHNA and YNFKEQ. This CDR3 has 17 residues. Unmatched junction bases numbered 8, after V lost 3 bases and J lost 3 bases. The CDR3 sequence is CASSHGQGMRANEKLFF. CDR3 bases: TGTGCCAGCAGCCACGGACAGGGGATGCGGGCTAATGAAAAACTGTTTTTT.

The CDR3 is CASSLGTMSFTEAFF. The CDR3, as DNA: TGTGCCAGCAGCTTAGGGACAATGAGCTTCACTGAAGCTTTCTTT. V and J are TRBV13 and TRBJ1-1; D unresolved. V lost 0 bases to trimming and J lost 4 bases, with 12 bases between them. Germline V gene lookup returns CDR1 PRHDT and CDR2 FYEKMQ (reference sequence). This CDR3 region has 15 residues.

The chain is built from TRBV10-2 and TRBJ2-7; tentatively, D is TRBD2 (6 bases). Germline-derived CDR1 and CDR2 are WSHSY and SAAADI. The CDR3 sequence is 12 residues long. Trimming left V 6 bases short and J 5 bases short, with 11 bases between. Written as DNA, the CDR3 is TGCGCCAGCAGCGGAGGAGGGAACGAGCAGTACTTC. This translates into CASSGGGNEQYF.

As concerns this clone: The sample holds other DNA sequences that translate to the same CDR3. The chain links TRBV5-1 to TRBJ2-1, with TRBD2 matching 8 bases. The length of the CDR3 is 15 residues. Germline V gene lookup returns CDR1 SGHRS and CDR2 YFSETQ. Trimming at V came to 4 bases and at J to 4 bases, leaving 7 bases not matched to a gene. This CDR3 reads CASSPGLAGYNEQFF. In nucleotides, the CDR3 is TGCGCCAGCAGCCCCGGACTAGCAGGATACAATGAGCAGTTCTTC.

The chain couples TRBV6-5 to TRBJ2-7; no firm D call. The length of the CDR3 is 13 residues. Germline-derived CDR1 and CDR2 are MNHEY and SVGAGI. V lost 2 bases, J lost 2 bases, and 7 bases lay in between. The chain's CDR3 is CASSYLATYEQYF. The CDR3 nucleotides read TGTGCCAGCAGTTACCTGGCAACCTACGAGCAGTACTTC.

The V and J genes are TRBV5-4 and TRBJ1-1; TRBD1 agrees at 8 bases. The CDR3 spans 15 residues. V gave up 0 bases and J gave up 5 bases; unmatched junction bases: 6. Germline V gene lookup returns CDR1 SGHNT and CDR2 YYREEE (reference sequence). CDR3 coding DNA: TGTGCCAGCAGCTTGGTAGCTACAGGGGGGACTGAAGCTTTCTTT. As protein: CASSLVATGGTEAFF.